This paragraph reports one T cell receptor (beta chain). The record originates from a study of blood T cell repertoires in COVID-19. V lost 3 bases and J lost 4; bases outside the gene matches: 9. This CDR3 spans 16 amino acids. Germline V gene lookup returns CDR1 KGHSH and CDR2 LQKENI. In the authors' methods: Amplification of reference gene primers was used by the study to estimate nucleated cell counts. Data came from immunoSEQ multiplex PCR; TCRdb stores just in-frame clones and leaves some out. V, J and clone size derive from that table, while D and trimming were established from the DNA sequence. The sample shows about 50,000 clones, about nine tenths of them seen only once. Seattle cases were enrolled at active infection and followed longitudinally.

The genes are TRBV18 and TRBJ1-2; TRBD1 matches 9 bases. Input material: peripheral blood. This TCR came from a woman older than 75 with COVID-19, enrolled during active disease. CDR3 region: CASSPAGQGSPYGYTF. The CDR3 region has the DNA TGTGCCAGCTCACCGGCGGGACAGGGAAGTCCCTATGGCTACACCTTC.